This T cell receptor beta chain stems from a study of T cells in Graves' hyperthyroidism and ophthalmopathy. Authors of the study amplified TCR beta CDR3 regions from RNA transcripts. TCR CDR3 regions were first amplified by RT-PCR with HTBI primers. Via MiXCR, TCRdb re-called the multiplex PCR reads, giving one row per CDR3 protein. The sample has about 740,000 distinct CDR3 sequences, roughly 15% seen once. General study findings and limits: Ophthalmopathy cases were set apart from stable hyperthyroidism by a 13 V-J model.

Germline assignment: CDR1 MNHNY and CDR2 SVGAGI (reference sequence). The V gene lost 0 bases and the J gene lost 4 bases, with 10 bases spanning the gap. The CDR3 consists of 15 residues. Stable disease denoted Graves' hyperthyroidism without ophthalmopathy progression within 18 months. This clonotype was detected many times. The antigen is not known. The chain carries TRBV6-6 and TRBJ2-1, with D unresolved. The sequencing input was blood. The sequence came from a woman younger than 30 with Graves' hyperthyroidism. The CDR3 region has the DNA TGTGCCAGCAGTTACTCCCAGACTCCATACAATGAGCAGTTCTTC. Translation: CASSYSQTPYNEQFF.